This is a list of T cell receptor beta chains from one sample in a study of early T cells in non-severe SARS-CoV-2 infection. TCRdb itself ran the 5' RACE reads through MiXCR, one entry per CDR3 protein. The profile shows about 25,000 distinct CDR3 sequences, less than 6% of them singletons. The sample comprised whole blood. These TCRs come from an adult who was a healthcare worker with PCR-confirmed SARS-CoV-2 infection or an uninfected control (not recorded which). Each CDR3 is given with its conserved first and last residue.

CASSGDTLGRNTIYF TRBJ1-3 TRBV7-9
CSARRLAGGEETQYF TRBJ2-5 TRBV20-1
CSAPGQAYEQYF TRBJ2-7 TRBV20-1
CASKKGFLTTYEQYF TRBJ2-7 TRBV2
CASSFFGGNMNTEAFF TRBJ1-1 TRBV7-9
CASSSSGTGGGYTF TRBJ1-2 TRBV7-2
CASSQEVPTASYEQYF TRBJ2-7 TRBV3-1
CSASGTGFSF TRBJ1-2 TRBV20-1
CASSGGGPASYYGYTF TRBJ1-2 TRBV28
CASSPRQPVNIQYF TRBJ2-4 TRBV7-8
CATSSPWDEQFF TRBJ2-1 TRBV15
CASSLDWGTEAFF TRBJ1-1 TRBV5-4
CASSFTAFGNTIYF TRBJ1-3 TRBV7-9
CASSQGALGGYTF TRBJ1-2 TRBV3-1
CSASTVFQPEAFF TRBJ1-1 TRBV20-1
CASSLGPYQETQYF TRBJ2-5 TRBV11-2
CSARLLLPYEQYF TRBJ2-7 TRBV20-1
CAISLDRNYGYTF TRBJ1-2 TRBV10-3
CAIRETGLNSPLHF TRBJ1-6 TRBV10-3
CASSIQDRETQYF TRBJ2-5 TRBV5-1
CASSFGTLPGEQYF TRBJ2-7 TRBV11-2
CASSLGGPYGYTF TRBJ1-2 TRBV7-9
CASSLEAGATYEQYF TRBJ2-7 TRBV7-2
CASSHGTGTRDSDTQYF TRBJ2-3 TRBV4-1
CASSSRGSPADTQYF TRBJ2-3 TRBV19
CASSGGGADNEQFF TRBJ2-1 TRBV18
CASSFAGRGETQYF TRBJ2-5 TRBV7-2
CASSLTSGGPISDTQYF TRBJ2-3 TRBV6-5
CASNPGGTGGLYEQYF TRBJ2-7 TRBV9
CASLGGQNNSPLHF TRBJ1-6 TRBV7-2
CSAGTTDTQYF TRBJ2-3 TRBV29-1
CASSDPGQASDTQYF TRBJ2-3 TRBV6-5
CSAPLLTSGRYEQYF TRBJ2-7 TRBV20-1
CASSVTGGHGYTF TRBJ1-2 TRBV6-1
CSVGTRNTEAFF TRBJ1-1 TRBV29-1
CASSHPPASTDTQYF TRBJ2-3 TRBV7-6
CASSEGFSGGTPDTQYF TRBJ2-3 TRBV6-1
CASSPRGRAKNIQYF TRBJ2-4 TRBV7-2
CASSLGAGRNQPQHF TRBJ1-5 TRBV5-8
CASSPATGSYNSPLHF TRBJ1-6 TRBV18
CATTEWRTGDEKLFF TRBJ1-4 TRBV15